A single sample gave rise to the 8 T cell receptor beta chains below, sequenced in a study of T cell responses to AZD1222 COVID-19 vaccine (dated by TCRdb to the early 2020s). The time point label, read with the paper, signifies: baseline before first vaccination. Receptors were amplified or captured by the immunoSEQ multiplex PCR assay. Not all clones reach the TCRdb copy of this immuneACCESS table, which keeps in-frame sequences only. Checked studies attribute under half of the gap to unresolved V genes and leave the rest unexplained. The sample profile shows some 130,000 clones; more than 75% of them were found once. Approximately 4% of the sample lies in the top ten. This specimen was peripheral blood, taken on day 0 of AZD1222 vaccination. All receptors derive from an adult in good health.

This rearrangement joins TRBV10-3 to TRBJ1-1; D is unclear. This CDR3 is 13 amino acids long. V lost 6 bases to trimming and J lost 3 bases, with 11 bases between them. Germline V CDR1 and CDR2: ENHRY, SYGVKD. CDR3 DNA sequence: TGTGCCATCAGCTCGGGGAGGGACACTGAAGCTTTCTTT. Its protein is CAISSGRDTEAFF.

A few counts support this clone. The chain carries TRBV7-9 and TRBJ1-2; D is uncertain. Trimming left V 3 bases short and J 8 bases short, with 10 bases between. Per the germline V gene, CDR1 is SEHNR and CDR2 is FQNEAQ (reference sequence). The CDR3 consists of 12 residues. CDR3 loop: CASSLTGGGYTF. CDR3 DNA sequence: TGTGCCAGCAGCTTGACGGGCGGCGGCTACACCTTC. The full variable domain, with the rest looked up from reference TRBV7-9 and TRBJ1-2, is DTGVSQNPRHKITKRGQNVTFRCDPISEHNRLYWYRQTLGQGPEFLTYFQNEAQLEKSRLLSDRFSAERPKGSFSTLEIQRTEQGDSAMYLCASSLTGGGYTFGSGTRLTVV.

The chain recombines TRBV2 with TRBJ1-2; no reliable D call. This CDR3 is built from 11 residues. Looked up from germline, CDR1 is SNHLY and CDR2 is FYNNEI. V was clipped by 6 bases and J by 8 bases, with 10 bases between them. CDR3: CASSPSSGYTF. As DNA, the CDR3 is TGTGCCAGCAGCCCTAGCAGCGGCTACACCTTC. The full variable domain, with the rest looked up from reference TRBV2 and TRBJ1-2, is EPEVTQTPSHQVTQMGQEVILRCVPISNHLYFYWYRQILGQKVEFLVSFYNNEISEKSEIFDDQFSVERPDGSNFTLKIRSTKLEDSAMYFCASSPSSGYTFGSGTRLTVV.

This chain uses TRBV3-1 (or the pseudogene TRBV3-2) with TRBJ1-6; D uncertain. Trimming removed 4 bases at V and 0 bases at J, with 10 bases between. Germline V gene lookup returns CDR1 LGHDT and CDR2 YNNKEL (reference sequence). The CDR3 is made up of 16 amino acids. CDR3 nucleotides: TGTGCCAGCAGCCGGATCCCGGCCTCCTATAATTCACCCCTCCACTTT. It is translated as CASSRIPASYNSPLHF.

The chain couples TRBV10-3 to TRBJ2-1; D is possibly TRBD2 (5 bases). Trimming cost V 0 bases and J 5 bases, with 8 bases left between them. This CDR3 region has 14 residues. From germline, CDR1 is ENHRY and CDR2 SYGVKD. CDR3 sequence reads: CAISESGVDNEQFF. CDR3 nucleotides: TGTGCCATCAGTGAGTCCGGGGTTGACAATGAGCAGTTCTTC.

The rearrangement uses TRBV6-4 and TRBJ2-3; 8 bases are shared with TRBD2. The CDR3 sequence is 15 residues long. Germline CDR1 MRHNA, CDR2 SNTAGT. With V trimmed by 3 bases and J by 2 bases, 4 bases remained unmatched. The CDR3 sequence: CASSDTGGYTDTQYF. The CDR3, as DNA: TGTGCCAGCAGTGATACGGGGGGGTACACAGATACGCAGTATTTT.

This chain connects TRBV5-1 to TRBJ2-6, with 7 bases fitting TRBD1. Germline CDR1 and CDR2: SGHRS and YFSETQ. Losses at the gene ends were 0 bases for V and 2 bases for J; bases not matched to a gene: 5. CDR3 length equals 17 residues. The CDR3: CASSLGQGTAGANVLTF. CDR3 DNA sequence: TGCGCCAGCAGCTTGGGACAGGGTACTGCTGGGGCCAACGTCCTGACTTTC. Together with reference TRBV5-1 and TRBJ2-6, the CDR3 gives the full variable domain: KAGVTQTPRYLIKTRGQQVTLSCSPISGHRSVSWYQQTPGQGLQFLFEYFSETQRNKGNFPGRFSGRQFSNSRSEMNVSTLELGDSALYLCASSLGQGTAGANVLTFGAGSRLTVL.

This clone has more than one count but fewer than ten. V gene TRBV15 combines with J gene TRBJ2-7, with TRBD1 as a possible D gene (5 bases). CDR1 and CDR2 from the germline V gene are LNHNV and YYDKDF (reference sequence). Trimming shortened V by 1 base and J by 3 bases, and 7 bases separated the two germline ends. The CDR3 is 13 amino acids. DNA for the CDR3: TGTGCCACCAGCAGAGTAGACAGCTACGAGCAGTACTTC. It translates to CATSRVDSYEQYF.